This paragraph reports one T cell receptor beta chain. Its antigen remains unidentified. Vbeta (60) and Jbeta (13) primers were used in the PCR. Sequencing used immunoSEQ multiplex PCR; TCRdb keeps in-frame clones, though not all of them. The data show approximately 150,000 clones, about four fifths seen once. The sample originates from a study of cytomegalovirus exposure and HLA in healthy donors. The germline gives CDR1 SNHLY, CDR2 FYNNEI. V lost 6 bases, J lost 3 bases, and 18 bases lay in between. The CDR3 has 15 amino acids. Overall study findings and caveats: TRBV6-2, TRBV6-3 and some other V segments were unresolvable in 87-base-pair reads. Analysis performed later found around 15,000 TCR beta sequences associated with HLA alleles at 0.05 false discovery rate.

The chain combines TRBV2 with TRBJ2-7, with a possible D match to TRBD1 (6 bases). The receptor was derived from a man aged 18 to 30 in good health and CMV-seronegative. Sample: PBMCs. The CDR3, as DNA: TGTGCCAGCAGAATTATGGACAGACAAATCTACGAGCAGTACTTC. Translated, it gives CASRIMDRQIYEQYF.